This T cell receptor (beta chain) was observed in a study of blood T cell repertoires in COVID-19. Looking at the study overall: Sites across the United States, Italy and Spain contributed samples from acute and convalescent COVID-19.

Assay: immunoSEQ multiplex PCR; the TCRdb copy retains only in-frame clones and omits some. The repertoire includes 60,000 to 75,000 clones, approximately 87% of them detected once, and 3.5% to 4% sits in the top ten. V lost 7 bases and J 1 base, leaving 29 bases between the germline ends. The germline gives CDR1 MNHNS, CDR2 SASEGT. The CDR3 runs to 20 residues. The chain couples TRBV6-1 to TRBJ2-4, with D possibly being TRBD2 (6 bases). Sequences were obtained from peripheral blood. This receptor was taken from a human donor in a cohort sampled during active COVID-19. This CDR3 reads CASTEEGWGAGFLAKNIQYF. DNA of the CDR3: TGTGCCAGCACTGAGGAAGGATGGGGAGCGGGTTTTTTGGCCAAAAACATTCAGTACTTC.